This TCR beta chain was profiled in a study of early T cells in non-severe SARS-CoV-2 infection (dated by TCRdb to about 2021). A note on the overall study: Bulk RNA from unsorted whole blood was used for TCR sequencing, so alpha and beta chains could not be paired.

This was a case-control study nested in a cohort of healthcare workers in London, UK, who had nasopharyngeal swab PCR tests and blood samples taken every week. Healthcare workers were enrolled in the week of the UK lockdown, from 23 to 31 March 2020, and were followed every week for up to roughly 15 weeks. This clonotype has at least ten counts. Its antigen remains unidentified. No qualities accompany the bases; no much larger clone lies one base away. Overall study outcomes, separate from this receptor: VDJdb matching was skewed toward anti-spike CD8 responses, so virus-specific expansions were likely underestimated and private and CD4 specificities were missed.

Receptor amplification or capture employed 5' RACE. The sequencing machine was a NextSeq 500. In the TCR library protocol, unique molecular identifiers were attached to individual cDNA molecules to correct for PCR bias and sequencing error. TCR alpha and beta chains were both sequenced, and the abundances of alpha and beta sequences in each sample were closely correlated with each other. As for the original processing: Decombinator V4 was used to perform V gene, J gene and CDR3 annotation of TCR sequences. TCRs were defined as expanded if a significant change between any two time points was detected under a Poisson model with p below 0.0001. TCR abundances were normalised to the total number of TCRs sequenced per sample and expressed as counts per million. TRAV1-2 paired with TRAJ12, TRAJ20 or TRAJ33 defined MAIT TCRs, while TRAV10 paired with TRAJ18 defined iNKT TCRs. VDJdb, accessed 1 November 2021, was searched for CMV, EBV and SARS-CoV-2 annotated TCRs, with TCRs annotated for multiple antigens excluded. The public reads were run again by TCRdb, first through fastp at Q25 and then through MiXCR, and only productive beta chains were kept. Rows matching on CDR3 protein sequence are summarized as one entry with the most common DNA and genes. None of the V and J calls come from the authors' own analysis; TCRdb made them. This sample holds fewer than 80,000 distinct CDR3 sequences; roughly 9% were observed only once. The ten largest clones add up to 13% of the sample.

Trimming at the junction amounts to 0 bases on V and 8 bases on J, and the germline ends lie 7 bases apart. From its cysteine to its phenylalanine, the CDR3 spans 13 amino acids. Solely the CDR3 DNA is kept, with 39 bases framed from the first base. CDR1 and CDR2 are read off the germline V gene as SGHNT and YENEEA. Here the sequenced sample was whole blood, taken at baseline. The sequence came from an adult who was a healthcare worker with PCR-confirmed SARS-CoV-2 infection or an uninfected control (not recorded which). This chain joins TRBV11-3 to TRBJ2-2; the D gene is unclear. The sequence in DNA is TGTGCCAGCAGCTTAGAAGGTGGTGGGGAGCTGTTTTTT. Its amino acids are CASSLEGGGELFF. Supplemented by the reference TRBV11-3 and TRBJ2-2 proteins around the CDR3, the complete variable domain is EAGVVQSPRYKIIEKKQPVAFWCNPISGHNTLYWYLQNLGQGPELLIRYENEEAVDDSQLPKDRFSAERLKGVDSTLKIQPAELGDSAVYLCASSLEGGGELFFGEGSRLTVL.